This passage covers 26 T cell receptor beta chains from one sample sequenced in a study of shared T cell receptors in the human thymus. The method was immunoSEQ multiplex PCR; TCRdb's version includes in-frame clones alone and lacks a portion of them. The sample consists of roughly 500,000 clones, more than 75% of them appearing once. This sample also belongs to another study, concerning human thymus T cells.

Sequencing was performed on thymocytes. The receptors here all came from a boy under two years old with a congenital heart defect.

The V and J genes are TRBV6-5 and TRBJ1-1; D call uncertain. Germline CDR1 is MNHEY and CDR2 is SVGAGI. This CDR3 has 15 residues. The V end was cut by 2 bases, the J end by 0 bases, with 10 bases between. The CDR3 sequence: CASSYRTGMNTEAFF. Here the CDR3 DNA reads TGTGCCAGCAGTTACCGGACCGGGATGAACACTGAAGCTTTCTTT.

This chain joins TRBV11-2 and TRBJ2-7; 7 nucleotides align to TRBD1. Losses at the gene ends were 2 bases for V and 3 bases for J; bases not matched to a gene: 7. CDR3 size: 15 residues. Germline V CDR1 and CDR2: SGHAT, FQNNGV. The CDR3 sequence is CASSLRWTGHYEQYF. In DNA, the CDR3 is TGTGCCAGCAGCTTACGGTGGACAGGCCACTACGAGCAGTACTTC.

The gene calls are TRBV27 and TRBJ1-2, with D maybe TRBD1 (6 bases). This CDR3 region has 15 residues. Germline values: CDR1 MNHEY, CDR2 SMNVEV (reference sequence). V gave up 4 bases and J gave up 5 bases, with 17 bases separating them. CDR3 sequence (DNA): TGTGCCAGCAGTTCCACCGGGGGGGGCAGGTATGGCTACACCTTC. Amino acids: CASSSTGGGRYGYTF.

The chain employs TRBV5-1 and TRBJ1-3; no reliable D call. V was trimmed by 6 bases and J by 2 bases, leaving 9 bases between them. The V gene's germline CDR1 is SGHRS and CDR2 YFSETQ. This CDR3 comprises 13 residues. In DNA form, the CDR3 reads TGCGCCAGCAAAAGCCAACCTGGAAACACCATATATTTT. Translating gives CASKSQPGNTIYF.

V is TRBV5-1 and J is TRBJ2-6; D possibly corresponds to TRBD1 (6 bases). V shed 3 bases and J shed 0 bases, with 13 bases lying between them. CDR3 length equals 17 residues. From germline, CDR1 is SGHRS and CDR2 YFSETQ. CDR3: CASSSRQESSGANVLTF. The CDR3 nucleotides read TGCGCCAGCAGCTCCAGACAGGAGAGCTCTGGGGCCAACGTCCTGACTTTC. Combining the CDR3 with reference TRBV5-1 and TRBJ2-6 gives the whole variable domain KAGVTQTPRYLIKTRGQQVTLSCSPISGHRSVSWYQQTPGQGLQFLFEYFSETQRNKGNFPGRFSGRQFSNSRSEMNVSTLELGDSALYLCASSSRQESSGANVLTFGAGSRLTVL.

V and J are TRBV2 and TRBJ2-3; no clear D gene. Germline V gene lookup returns CDR1 SNHLY and CDR2 FYNNEI. Deletions cut 5 bases from V and 6 bases from J, with 3 bases between. The CDR3 totals 10 residues. Here the CDR3 reads CASSPDTQYF. CDR3 DNA sequence: TGTGCCAGCAGTCCGGATACGCAGTATTTT.

This clone occurred once. The rearrangement uses TRBV4-2 and TRBJ2-2; 10 nucleotides agree with TRBD2. The trim removed 5 bases at V and 3 bases at J, leaving 12 bases unmatched. This CDR3 has 18 residues. Germline lookup yields CDR1 LGHNA and CDR2 YNFKEQ. This chain's CDR3 is CASSSTVLSGRDTGELFF. The CDR3 DNA is TGTGCCAGCAGCTCTACCGTCCTCAGCGGGAGGGACACCGGGGAGCTGTTTTTT.

This rearrangement joins TRBV14 to TRBJ2-7, with a weak D call TRBD2 (6 bases). CDR3 length: 19 residues. CDR1 is SGHDN and CDR2 is FVKESK in the germline V gene. V lost 1 base and J lost 1, with 23 bases in between. CDR3 DNA sequence: TGTGCCAGCAGCCAAGCCCCGCGGACCCCCTTAGCGGAGTCCTACGAGCAGTACTTC. It specifies CASSQAPRTPLAESYEQYF.

Here the CDR3 DNA reads TGTGCCAGCAGCTTAGCCGAGTACTTGGAGAGGGAGGGCCAGGGTTCCATTCAGTACTTC. Its translation is CASSLAEYLEREGQGSIQYF. V and J are TRBV7-4 and TRBJ2-4; 7 bases match TRBD2. Germline assignment: CDR1 SGHVT and CDR2 SQSDAQ. This CDR3 is 20 amino acids long. Germline trimming cut 0 bases from V and 9 bases from J; bases unmatched to any gene: 23. Full variable domain (rest looked up from reference TRBV7-4 and TRBJ2-4): GAGVSQSPRYKVAKRGRDVALRCDSISGHVTLYWYRQTLGQGSEVLTYSQSDAQRDKSGRPSGRFSAERPERSVSTLKIQRTEQGDSAVYLCASSLAEYLEREGQGSIQYFGAGTRLSVL.

The gene calls are TRBV4-3 and TRBJ1-3; 8 bases map to TRBD1. From germline, CDR1 is LGHNA and CDR2 YSLEER. The CDR3 spans 17 residues. The J segment lost 0 bases and the V segment lost 3 bases, leaving 7 bases of the junction unmatched. CDR3 loop: CASSHRTGSGSGNTIYF. As DNA, the CDR3 is TGCGCCAGCAGCCATCGGACAGGGTCGGGCTCTGGAAACACCATATATTTT.

The chain links TRBV9 to TRBJ2-5; D may be TRBD1 (5 bases). The germline CDR1 and CDR2 sequences are SGDLS and YYNGEE. CDR3 size: 13 residues. V shed 2 bases and J shed 3 bases, with 8 bases lying between them. This chain's CDR3 is CASSVGPEETQYF. As DNA, the CDR3 is TGTGCCAGCAGCGTGGGGCCGGAAGAGACCCAGTACTTC. The full variable domain, completed using reference TRBV9 and TRBJ2-5, is DSGVTQTPKHLITATGQRVTLRCSPRSGDLSVYWYQQSLDQGLQFLIQYYNGEERAKGNILERFSAQQFPDLHSELNLSSLELGDSALYFCASSVGPEETQYFGPGTRLLVL.

The chain couples TRBV11-2 to TRBJ2-7; 8 bases are a match to TRBD1. Germline lookup yields CDR1 SGHAT and CDR2 FQNNGV. V shed 1 base, J shed 2 bases, and the junction held 4 bases outside the gene matches. The CDR3 runs to 15 residues. CDR3 sequence (DNA): TGTGCCAGCAGCTTAGTTACCAGGGGGCCCTACGAGCAGTACTTC. Translated: CASSLVTRGPYEQYF.

The chain carries TRBV6-6 and TRBJ1-2; D might be TRBD1 (6 bases). This CDR3 is built from 13 residues. Trimming pared 7 bases from V and 6 bases from J, leaving 15 bases between. Germline V gene data show CDR1 as MNHNY and CDR2 as SVGAGI (reference sequence). The CDR3 reads CASNGGPLDGYTF. The CDR3 bases are TGTGCCAGCAATGGGGGCCCGTTGGATGGCTACACCTTC.

The chain is built from TRBV4-3 and TRBJ2-5; 8 bases fit TRBD2. CDR1 is LGHNA and CDR2 is YSLEER in the germline V gene. The CDR3 totals 18 residues. J was trimmed by 4 bases and V by 0 bases; bases with no gene match: 13. CDR3 coding DNA: TGCGCCAGCAGCCAAGATTTCTGCGAGCGGGAGAGTAGAGAGACCCAGTACTTC. This codes for CASSQDFCERESRETQYF.

The genes are TRBV10-2 and TRBJ2-7, with 7 bases fitting TRBD2. The CDR3 has 15 residues. Germline CDR1 is WSHSY and CDR2 is SAAADI. After removal of 8 bases from V and 0 bases from J, the junction contained 10 bases not matched to a gene. CDR3 protein: CASENPSGSSYEQYF. CDR3 in DNA: TGCGCCAGCGAGAACCCTAGCGGCAGCTCCTACGAGCAGTACTTC.

V gene TRBV18 combines with J gene TRBJ2-6, with D perhaps matching TRBD1 (5 bases). The germline CDR1 and CDR2 sequences are KGHSH and LQKENI. This CDR3 spans 19 amino acids. V gave up 1 base and J gave up 2 bases, with 18 bases separating them. The CDR3 protein is CASSPHAPRAYPGANVLTF. DNA for the CDR3: TGTGCCAGCTCACCACATGCTCCCAGGGCGTACCCTGGGGCCAACGTCCTGACTTTC. The full variable domain, in which reference TRBV18 and TRBJ2-6 provide the parts outside the CDR3, is NAGVMQNPRHLVRRRGQEARLRCSPMKGHSHVYWYRQLPEEGLKFMVYLQKENIIDESGMPKERFSAEFPKEGPSILRIQQVVRGDSAAYFCASSPHAPRAYPGANVLTFGAGSRLTVL.

In regard to this clone: The sample carries other DNA sequences with the same CDR3. The CDR3 protein is CAWSKQGSPYEQYF. DNA of the CDR3: TGTGCCTGGAGCAAACAGGGATCCCCCTACGAGCAGTACTTC. The chain carries TRBV30 and TRBJ2-7; weak D call: TRBD1 (6 bases). Germline CDR1 GTSNPN, CDR2 SVGIG (reference sequence). V gave up 3 bases and J gave up 2 bases, with 14 bases separating them. CDR3 length equals 14 residues.

The rearrangement uses TRBV11-2 and TRBJ1-2; possible D gene TRBD1, 6 bases. The CDR3 consists of 12 residues. Trimming left V 5 bases short and J 6 bases short, with 10 bases between. Per germline, CDR1 SGHAT and CDR2 FQNNGV. The CDR3 nucleotides read TGTGCCAGCAGCGAGGGGGGGGATGGCTACACCTTC. It translates to CASSEGGDGYTF.

This clone is a singleton in its sample. V is TRBV12-5 and J is TRBJ1-2; 7 bases align to TRBD1. J lost 7 bases, V lost 5 bases, and 19 bases had no gene match. The CDR3 totals 17 residues. CDR1 and CDR2 from the germline V gene are LGHNT and FRNRAP. The CDR3 spells CASGLGPTDRITGGYTF. The CDR3 DNA follows: TGTGCTAGTGGTCTGGGTCCAACGGACAGGATCACGGGTGGCTACACCTTC.

The rearrangement joins TRBV6-1 to TRBJ2-6, with D maybe TRBD1 (5 bases). CDR1 MNHNS and CDR2 SASEGT come from the germline V gene. This CDR3 is built from 16 residues. Trimming stripped 3 bases from V and 2 bases from J, with 11 bases between. CDR3 DNA sequence: TGTGCCAGCAGTGAGAAGGCCAGGGCTGGGGCCAACGTCCTGACTTTC. The encoded protein is CASSEKARAGANVLTF.

The V and J genes are TRBV10-1 and TRBJ2-3; tentative D call: TRBD1 (5 bases). Looked up from germline, CDR1 is WNHNN and CDR2 is SYGVQD (reference sequence). V was clipped by 6 bases and J by 1 base, with 17 bases between them. The CDR3 totals 16 residues. CDR3 sequence (DNA): TGCGCCAGCAGGGAAGGACCCCAGGGCGGCACAGATACGCAGTATTTT. Residues: CASREGPQGGTDTQYF.

This clone was seen once. The chain links TRBV4-1 to TRBJ2-3, with TRBD2 as a possible D gene (5 bases). CDR1 and CDR2 from the germline V gene are MGHRA and YSYEKL. V gave up 2 bases and J gave up 1 base, with 19 bases separating them. This CDR3 is 18 amino acids long. CDR3 sequence: CASSQTLKVASRTDTQYF. In DNA form, the CDR3 reads TGCGCCAGCAGCCAAACCTTAAAAGTAGCGTCCCGCACAGATACGCAGTATTTT.

The rearrangement links TRBV27 to TRBJ2-1; 9 bases map to TRBD2. Unmatched junction bases numbered 11, after V lost 3 bases and J lost 8 bases. CDR1 and CDR2 from the germline V gene are MNHEY and SMNVEV (reference sequence). The CDR3 covers 16 residues. The CDR3 loop reads CASSFRGVIAGDEQFF. CDR3 coding DNA: TGTGCCAGCAGTTTCAGGGGTGTAATAGCGGGAGATGAGCAGTTCTTC.

This chain joins TRBV7-8 and TRBJ2-7; TRBD2 aligns across 8 bases. The CDR3 spans 14 residues. V dropped 4 bases and J dropped 2; count of bases not matched to a gene: 4. Germline-derived CDR1 and CDR2 are SGHVS and FQNEAQ. Here the CDR3 DNA reads TGTGCCAGCAGCTATAGCGGGACCCCCTACGAGCAGTACTTC. This codes for CASSYSGTPYEQYF. The full variable domain, rest sourced from reference TRBV7-8 and TRBJ2-7, is GAGVSQSPRYKVAKRGQDVALRCDPISGHVSLFWYQQALGQGPEFLTYFQNEAQLDKSGLPSDRFFAERPEGSVSTLKIQRTQQEDSAVYLCASSYSGTPYEQYFGPGTRLTVT.

The chain combines TRBV30 with TRBJ2-5; a weak D match, TRBD1 (5 bases). Germline values: CDR1 GTSNPN, CDR2 SVGIG (reference sequence). The CDR3 is 13 amino acids. V was pared by 0 bases and J by 3 bases, with 8 bases between. CDR3 in amino acids: CAWSVDSEETQYF. The CDR3 DNA is TGTGCCTGGAGTGTTGACAGCGAAGAGACCCAGTACTTC.

This chain joins TRBV19 and TRBJ1-2; possible D gene TRBD1, 6 bases. The V gene's germline CDR1 is LNHDA and CDR2 SQIVND (reference sequence). This CDR3 has 10 residues. Trimming removed 9 bases from V and 4 bases from J, with 6 bases in between. The CDR3 spells CASRGYGYTF. DNA of the CDR3: TGTGCCAGCAGGGGCTATGGCTACACCTTC.